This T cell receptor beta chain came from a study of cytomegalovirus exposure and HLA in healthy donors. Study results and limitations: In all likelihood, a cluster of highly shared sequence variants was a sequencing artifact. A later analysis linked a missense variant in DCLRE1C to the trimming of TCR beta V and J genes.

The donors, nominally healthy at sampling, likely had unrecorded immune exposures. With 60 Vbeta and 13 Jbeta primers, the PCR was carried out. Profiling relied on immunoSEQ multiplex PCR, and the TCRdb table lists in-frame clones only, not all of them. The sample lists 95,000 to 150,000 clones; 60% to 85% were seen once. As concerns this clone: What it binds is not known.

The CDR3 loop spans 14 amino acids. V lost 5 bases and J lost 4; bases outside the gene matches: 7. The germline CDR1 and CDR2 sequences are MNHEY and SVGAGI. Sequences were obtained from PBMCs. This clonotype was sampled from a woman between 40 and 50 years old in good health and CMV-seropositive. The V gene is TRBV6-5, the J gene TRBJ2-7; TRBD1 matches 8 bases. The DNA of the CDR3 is TGTGCCAGCAGTACGGGACAGGTGACTTACGAGCAGTACTTC. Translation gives CASSTGQVTYEQYF.